Listed below are T cell receptor beta chains from one sample, sequenced in a study of control samples from healthy donors and cancer patients. The method was immunoSEQ multiplex PCR; TCRdb's version includes in-frame clones alone and lacks a portion of them. The repertoire holds about 21,000 clones, with 84% as singletons. The sample was PBMCs. These TCRs come from a man between 60 and 75 years old with colorectal cancer. CDR3s include the opening cysteine and the closing phenylalanine or tryptophan. A D gene is named only where the DNA matches it firmly. Clone size is given for some rows only: seen once, a few or many times, or a class if the clone is expanded.

j_call d_call v_call clone_size cdr3_nt cdr3_aa
TRBJ2-1 - TRBV7-8 - TGTGCCAGCAGCCCCGGTACTCCCCCGTACAATGAGCAGTTCTTC CASSPGTPPYNEQFF
TRBJ2-3 - TRBV29-1 - TGCAGCGTTGACGGAGGGGAAGATACGCAGTATTTT CSVDGGEDTQYF
TRBJ1-2 - TRBV29-1 - TGCAGCGTCGAAAACAGCGTGGGGGTGGGAGGCTACACCTTC CSVENSVGVGGYTF
TRBJ1-5 TRBD1 TRBV2 - TGTGCCAGCAGGGCGGGACAGTCAGCGGGGTATATTGTCAATCAGCCCCAGCATTTT CASRAGQSAGYIVNQPQHF
TRBJ2-3 - TRBV4-3 - TGCGCCAGCAGTCCCGGGGGGCCGGGAGATACGCAGTATTTT CASSPGGPGDTQYF
TRBJ2-5 - TRBV2 - TGTGCCAGCAGCCCTGGGGAGACCCAGTACTTC CASSPGETQYF
TRBJ1-5 - TRBV7-8 - TGTGCCAGCAGCCAAAGGGCCGGCAGTCGGCCCCAGCATTTT CASSQRAGSRPQHF
TRBJ2-7 - TRBV7-8 - TGTGCCAGCAGCTTAGATCCGGGACAAACCTACGAGCAGTACTTC CASSLDPGQTYEQYF
TRBJ1-1 - TRBV5-1 - TGCACCAGCAGCTTGGCGACAGTAAACACTGAAGCTTTCTTT CTSSLATVNTEAFF
TRBJ1-2 - TRBV28 - TGTGCCAGCAGCTACCCGGGGTTCTATGGCTACACCTTC CASSYPGFYGYTF
TRBJ1-2 - TRBV7-9 - TGTGCCAGCAGCTTGGCAGGGGTGGACACAGATGGCTACACCTTC CASSLAGVDTDGYTF
TRBJ2-7 - TRBV5-1 once TGCGCCAGCAGCCAGCCGGGGTCCTACGAGCAGTACTTC CASSQPGSYEQYF
TRBJ2-2 TRBD2 TRBV11-3 - TGTGCCAGCAGCCCCGGGAGGACGAACACCGGGGAGCTGTTTTTT CASSPGRTNTGELFF
TRBJ2-3 - TRBV6-5 - TGTGCCAGCAGTTACTCCGGCGGGACGCAGTATTTT CASSYSGGTQYF
TRBJ1-1 TRBD1 TRBV29-1 few TGCAGCGTTGGGGACAGGTGGGGAAACACTGAAGCTTTCTTT CSVGDRWGNTEAFF
TRBJ1-3 - TRBV21-1 - TGTGCCACCCCCAGGGGAAACACCATATATTTT CATPRGNTIYF
TRBJ1-1 TRBD1 TRBV11-2 - TGTGCCAGCAGCTTAGGGGACAGGGGGGTGAACACTGAAGCTTTCTTT CASSLGDRGVNTEAFF
TRBJ2-3 TRBD2 TRBV3-1/TRBV3-2 - TGTGCCAGCAGCCGAGCGGGGACAGATACGCAGTATTTT CASSRAGTDTQYF
TRBJ2-1 - TRBV5-1 - TGCGCCAGCAGCTTGGGTACGGTCTCCTACAATGAGCAGTTCTTC CASSLGTVSYNEQFF
TRBJ1-1 - TRBV5-5 - TGTGCCAGCAGCTTTTGGGGGACTGAAGCTTTCTTT CASSFWGTEAFF
TRBJ1-6 TRBD1 TRBV4-1 - TGCGCCAGCAGCCAGACATTATCCGGGACAGGGACTTCACCCCTCCACTTT CASSQTLSGTGTSPLHF
TRBJ1-1 - TRBV9 - TGTGCCAGCAGTTTCAGCGCGGAGAACACTGAAGCTTTCTTT CASSFSAENTEAFF
TRBJ2-3 TRBD2 TRBV25-1 - TGTGCCAGCAGTAGTAGCGGGGGGGAAGGAGATACGCAGTATTTT CASSSSGGEGDTQYF
TRBJ2-7 - TRBV27 - TGTGCCAGCAGTTTATCGATGTGGGGGAGAGAGGGCGAGCAGTACTTC CASSLSMWGREGEQYF
TRBJ1-1 - TRBV10-1 - TGCGCCAGCAGTGACCCCGAAACTGAAGCTTTCTTT CASSDPETEAFF
TRBJ2-7 TRBD1 TRBV7-2 - TGTGCCAGCAGCTCCCGACAGGGCTCCTACGAGCAGTACTTC CASSSRQGSYEQYF
TRBJ1-1 TRBD1 TRBV19 medium-sized TGTGCCAGTAGTATGGGACAGGTGGCTACTGAAGCTTTCTTT CASSMGQVATEAFF
TRBJ2-2 TRBD2 TRBV2 - TGTGCCAGCCAGCGGGGTAGTTCCGGGGAGCTGTTTTTT CASQRGSSGELFF
TRBJ1-5 TRBD1 TRBV2 - TGTGCCAGCCTCCCCCAGGGGGATCAGCCCCAGCATTTT CASLPQGDQPQHF
TRBJ2-4 - TRBV5-6 - TGTGCCAGCAGCCGTTTAAAAACTATACCCAAAAACATTCAGTACTTC CASSRLKTIPKNIQYF
TRBJ1-1 - TRBV3-1/TRBV3-2 - TGTGCCAGCAGCCAAGCTTCCGGGATTTTCTTT CASSQASGIFF
TRBJ2-7 - TRBV5-1 - TGCGCCAGCAGCGATACCGGGGGCCGGCAGTACTTC CASSDTGGRQYF
TRBJ1-2 - TRBV6-1 - TGTGCCAGCAGTGAAGCGTTGGGGGCCTATGGCTACACCTTC CASSEALGAYGYTF
TRBJ1-4 - TRBV20-1 - TGCAGTGCTAGTTCGGGGCCTAATGAAAAACTGTTTTTT CSASSGPNEKLFF
TRBJ1-6 - TRBV4-2 few TGTGCCAGCAGCCAAGGGGTTGCCGGAAGCTCCTATAATTCACCCCTCCACTTT CASSQGVAGSSYNSPLHF
TRBJ2-3 TRBD1 TRBV7-8 - TGTGCCAGCAGCCCTGGGACAGCTAGCACAGATACGCAGTATTTT CASSPGTASTDTQYF
TRBJ2-1 - TRBV2 - TGTGCCAGCAGTGAGTACAGGGCGAACAATGAGCAGTTCTTC CASSEYRANNEQFF
TRBJ1-4 - TRBV6-5 - TGTGCCGGCAGAGGGTTTATAGGGGAAAAACTGTTTTTT CAGRGFIGEKLFF
TRBJ2-1 TRBD2 TRBV5-1 - TGCGCCAGCAGCTCCGGACTAGCGGGGGCCTTTGAGCAGTTCTTC CASSSGLAGAFEQFF
TRBJ2-3 TRBD2 TRBV5-1 - TGCGCCAGCAGCTTTAGCGGGGGCCAGGGGGCAGATACGCAGTATTTT CASSFSGGQGADTQYF
TRBJ2-7 - TRBV4-1 - TGCGCCAGCAGCCAAGAGGGACGGAGAAACTACGAGCAGTACTTC CASSQEGRRNYEQYF
TRBJ1-2 TRBD1 TRBV6-1 - TGTGCCAGCAGTGAAGGCAGGGGGCTTTATGGCTACACCTTC CASSEGRGLYGYTF
TRBJ2-3 - TRBV24-1 - TGTGCCACCGCTTCAGGGGGGCGGACCACAGATACGCAGTATTTT CATASGGRTTDTQYF
TRBJ2-5 TRBD2 TRBV5-1 - TGCGCCAGCAGCTTAATAGCGGGGGGCGTACAAGAGACCCAGTACTTC CASSLIAGGVQETQYF
TRBJ1-2 - TRBV4-3 medium-sized TGCGCCAGCAGCCAAGATAGCGCCGGATACTATGGCTACACCTTC CASSQDSAGYYGYTF
TRBJ2-1 TRBD2 TRBV18 - TGTGCCAGCTCACCGGGACTAGCCCGGGGGGGATCCTACAATGAGCAGTTCTTC CASSPGLARGGSYNEQFF
TRBJ2-3 - TRBV7-9 few TGTGCCAGCAGCTTTGTTAGGGTTTACGATACGCAGTATTTT CASSFVRVYDTQYF
TRBJ2-1 - TRBV18 - TGTGCCAGCTCACGGGAGTACAATGAGCAGTTCTTC CASSREYNEQFF